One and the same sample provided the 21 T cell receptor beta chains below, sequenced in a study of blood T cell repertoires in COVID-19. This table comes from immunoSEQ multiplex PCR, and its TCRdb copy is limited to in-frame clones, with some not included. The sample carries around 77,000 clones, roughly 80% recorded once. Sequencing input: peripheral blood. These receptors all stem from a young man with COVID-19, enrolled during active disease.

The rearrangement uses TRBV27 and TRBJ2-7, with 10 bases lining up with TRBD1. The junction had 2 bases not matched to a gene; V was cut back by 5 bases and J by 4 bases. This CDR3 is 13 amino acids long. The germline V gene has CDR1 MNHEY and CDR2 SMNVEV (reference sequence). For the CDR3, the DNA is TGTGCCAGCAGTCGACAGGGGGCGTACGAGCAGTACTTC. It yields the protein CASSRQGAYEQYF.

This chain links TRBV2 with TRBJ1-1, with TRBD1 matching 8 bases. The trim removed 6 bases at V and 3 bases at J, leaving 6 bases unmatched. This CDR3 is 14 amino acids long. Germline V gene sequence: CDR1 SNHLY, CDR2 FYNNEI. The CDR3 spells CASSSTGGDTEAFF. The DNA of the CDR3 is TGTGCCAGCAGCTCTACAGGGGGGGACACTGAAGCTTTCTTT.

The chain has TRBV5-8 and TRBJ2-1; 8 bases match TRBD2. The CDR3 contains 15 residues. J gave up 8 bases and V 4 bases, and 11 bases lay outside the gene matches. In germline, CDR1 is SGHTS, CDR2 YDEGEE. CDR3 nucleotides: TGTGCCAGCAGCCCTAACTACAGCGGGAGTTATGAGCAGTTCTTC. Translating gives CASSPNYSGSYEQFF.

The CDR3 nucleotides are TGTGCCAGCAGTTTGGCAGGCCGCGTCTATGGCTACACCTTC. It yields the protein CASSLAGRVYGYTF. V usage is TRBV28 and J usage is TRBJ1-2; D gene ambiguous. CDR3 length equals 14 residues. V lost 3 bases to trimming and J lost 4 bases, with 12 bases between them. CDR1 is MDHEN, CDR2 SYDVKM, per germline.

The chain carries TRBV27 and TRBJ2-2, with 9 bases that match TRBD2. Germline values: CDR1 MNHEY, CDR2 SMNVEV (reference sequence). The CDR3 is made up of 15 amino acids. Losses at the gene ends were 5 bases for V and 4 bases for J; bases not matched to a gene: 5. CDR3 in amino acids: CASSKRLAATGELFF. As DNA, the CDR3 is TGTGCCAGCAGTAAGCGACTAGCGGCCACCGGGGAGCTGTTTTTT.

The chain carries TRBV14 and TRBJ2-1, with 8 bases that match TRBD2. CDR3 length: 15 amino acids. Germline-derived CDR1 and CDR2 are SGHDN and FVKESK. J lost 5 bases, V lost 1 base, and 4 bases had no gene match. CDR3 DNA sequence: TGTGCCAGCAGCCAAGGAGGGACTAGTGACAATGAGCAGTTCTTC. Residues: CASSQGGTSDNEQFF.

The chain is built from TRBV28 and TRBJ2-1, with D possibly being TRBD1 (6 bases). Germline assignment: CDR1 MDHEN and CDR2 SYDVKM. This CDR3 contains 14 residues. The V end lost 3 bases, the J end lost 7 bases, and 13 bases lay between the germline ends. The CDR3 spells CASSLPGEWNEQFF. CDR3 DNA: TGTGCCAGCAGTTTGCCAGGGGAATGGAATGAGCAGTTCTTC.

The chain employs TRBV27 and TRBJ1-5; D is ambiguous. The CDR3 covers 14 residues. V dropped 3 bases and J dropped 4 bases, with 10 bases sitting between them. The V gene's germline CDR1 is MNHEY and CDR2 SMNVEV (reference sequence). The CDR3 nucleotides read TGTGCCAGCAGTTTTGCCAGCGGTAATCAGCCCCAGCATTTT. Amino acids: CASSFASGNQPQHF.

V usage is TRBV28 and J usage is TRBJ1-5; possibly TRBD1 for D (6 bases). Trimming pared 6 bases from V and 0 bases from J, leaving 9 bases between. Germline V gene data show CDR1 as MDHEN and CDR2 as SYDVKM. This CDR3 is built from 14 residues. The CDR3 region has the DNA TGTGCCAGCAGAAGGGGGAATAGCAATCAGCCCCAGCATTTT. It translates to CASRRGNSNQPQHF.

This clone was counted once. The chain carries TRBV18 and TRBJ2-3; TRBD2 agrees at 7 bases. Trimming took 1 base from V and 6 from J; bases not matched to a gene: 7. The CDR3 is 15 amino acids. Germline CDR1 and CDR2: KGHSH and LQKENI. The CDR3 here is CASSPQAGVGDTQYF. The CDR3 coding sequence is TGTGCCAGCTCACCACAGGCGGGAGTCGGGGATACGCAGTATTTT.

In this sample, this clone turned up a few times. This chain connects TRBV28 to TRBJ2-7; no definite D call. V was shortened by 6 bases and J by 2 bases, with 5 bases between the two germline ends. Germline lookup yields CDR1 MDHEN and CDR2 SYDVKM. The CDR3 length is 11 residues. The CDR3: CASSTAYEQYF. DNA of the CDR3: TGTGCCAGCAGCACGGCCTACGAGCAGTACTTC.

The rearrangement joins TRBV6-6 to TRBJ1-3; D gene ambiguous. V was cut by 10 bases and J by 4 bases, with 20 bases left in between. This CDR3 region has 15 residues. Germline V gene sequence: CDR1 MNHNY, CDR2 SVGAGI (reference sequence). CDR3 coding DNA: TGTGCCACGAGTTATCGGCCTCGGCGGGGAAACACCATATATTTT. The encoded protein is CATSYRPRRGNTIYF.

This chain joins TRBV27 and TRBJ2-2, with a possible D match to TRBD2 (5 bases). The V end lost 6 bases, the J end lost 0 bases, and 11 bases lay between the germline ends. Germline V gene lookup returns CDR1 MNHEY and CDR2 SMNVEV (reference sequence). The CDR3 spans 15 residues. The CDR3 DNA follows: TGTGCCAGCAGAAGTAGCGATACGAACACCGGGGAGCTGTTTTTT. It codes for CASRSSDTNTGELFF.

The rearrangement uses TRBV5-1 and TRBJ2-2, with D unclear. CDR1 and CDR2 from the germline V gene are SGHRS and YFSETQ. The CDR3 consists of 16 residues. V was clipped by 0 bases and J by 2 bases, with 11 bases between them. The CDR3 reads CASSLGLDLNTGELFF. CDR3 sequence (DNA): TGCGCCAGCAGCTTGGGGCTAGACCTCAACACCGGGGAGCTGTTTTTT.

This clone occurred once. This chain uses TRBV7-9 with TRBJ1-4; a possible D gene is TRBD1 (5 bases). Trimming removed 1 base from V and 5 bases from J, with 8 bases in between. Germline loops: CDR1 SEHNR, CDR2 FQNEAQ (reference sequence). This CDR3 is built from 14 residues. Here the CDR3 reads CASSLDPGNEKLFF. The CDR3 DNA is TGTGCCAGCAGCTTAGATCCAGGGAATGAAAAACTGTTTTTT.

The CDR3 reads CATSDSPSGVGGYTF. CDR3 nucleotides: TGTGCCACCAGTGATTCCCCTTCAGGGGTGGGTGGCTACACCTTC. This rearrangement joins TRBV24-1 to TRBJ1-2; D may be TRBD1 (6 bases). Deletions cut 2 bases from V and 7 bases from J, with 16 bases between. The length of the CDR3 is 15 residues. Germline CDR1 KGHDR, CDR2 SFDVKD.

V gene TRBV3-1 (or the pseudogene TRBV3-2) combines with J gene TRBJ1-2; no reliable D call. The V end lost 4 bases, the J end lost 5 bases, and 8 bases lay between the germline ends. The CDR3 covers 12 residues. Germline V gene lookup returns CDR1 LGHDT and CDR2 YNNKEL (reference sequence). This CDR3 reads CASSRREYGYTF. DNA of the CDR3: TGTGCCAGCAGCCGAAGGGAGTATGGCTACACCTTC.

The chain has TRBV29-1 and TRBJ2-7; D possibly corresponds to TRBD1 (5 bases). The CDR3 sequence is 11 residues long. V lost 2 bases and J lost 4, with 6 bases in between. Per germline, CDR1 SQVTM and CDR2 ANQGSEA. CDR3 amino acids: CSVEQGYEQYF. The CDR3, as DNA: TGCAGCGTTGAACAGGGTTACGAGCAGTACTTC.

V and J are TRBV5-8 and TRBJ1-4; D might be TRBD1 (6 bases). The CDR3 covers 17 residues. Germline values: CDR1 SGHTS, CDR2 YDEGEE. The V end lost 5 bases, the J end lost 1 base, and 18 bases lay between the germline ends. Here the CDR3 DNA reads TGTGCCAGCAGATCCCTAGGAGAACAGGGAACTAATGAAAAACTGTTTTTT. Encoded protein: CASRSLGEQGTNEKLFF.

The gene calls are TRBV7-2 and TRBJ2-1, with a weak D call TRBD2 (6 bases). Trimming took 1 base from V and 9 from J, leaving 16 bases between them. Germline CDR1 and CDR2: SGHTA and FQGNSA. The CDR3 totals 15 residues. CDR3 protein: CASSLVAGRQGEQFF. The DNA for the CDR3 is TGTGCCAGCAGCTTAGTGGCGGGGCGGCAGGGTGAGCAGTTCTTC.

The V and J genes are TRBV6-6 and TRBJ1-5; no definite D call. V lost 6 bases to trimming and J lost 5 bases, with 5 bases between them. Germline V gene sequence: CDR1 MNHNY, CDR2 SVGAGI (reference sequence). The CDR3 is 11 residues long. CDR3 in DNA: TGTGCCAGCAGGGAGGATCAGCCCCAGCATTTT. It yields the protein CASREDQPQHF.